This T cell receptor (beta chain) was captured in a study of blood T cell repertoires in COVID-19 (dated by TCRdb to 2018 to 2021). For the study in its entirety: Samples from collaborators originated in the United States, Italy and Spain and spanned both the acute and convalescent phases of COVID-19. The prospective study material was composed of cDNA or gDNA derived from T cells, B-cell-depleted T cells, or PBMCs. The dataset comprised deeply sampled blood TCRbeta repertoires from subjects exposed to, actively infected with, or recovered from COVID-19. The repertoires were made available in a free public database intended to serve as a resource for research on the immune response to SARS-CoV-2. The samples were drawn from the first 160 participants of the ongoing ImmuneRACE study and from roughly 1,300 subjects provided by 6 global collaborators. The sample metadata nearly always contained a de-identified subject ID, COVID-19 status, age in years and sex. Where available, HLA class I and class II types were taken from metadata supplied by the sample provider and were not determined by assay-based typing.

The immunoSEQ Assay, a bias-controlled multiplex PCR, was used to amplify TCRbeta CDR3 regions from genomic DNA. In the paper's pipeline: The number of nucleated cells in each sample was estimated by amplification of reference gene primers within the assay. Sequence reads were collapsed and filtered to measure the absolute abundance of every unique TCRbeta CDR3 rearrangement. For each sample, productive Simpson clonality was calculated as the square root of Simpson's diversity index over productive rearrangements. The immuneACCESS repertoire file appears here via TCRdb, limited to in-frame rearrangements. These files lack a portion of the clones; in checked studies, under half of the deficit traces to unresolved V genes, and the cause of the others is not known. V, J and clone size are those of that table, while D and trimming were read from the DNA. This sample has about 110,000 clones in its table, and roughly four fifths of those were observed once. The ten largest clones add up to 15% to 20% of the sample.

Each collaborating institution followed its own protocols to collect whole blood in K2EDTA tubes. For TCRbeta analysis, collaborators shipped samples as frozen whole blood, isolated PBMCs, or DNA extracted from either of those sample types. The CDR3 has 13 amino acids, counting the end cysteine and phenylalanine. Only CDR3 DNA is held: 39 bases, read in frame from base 1. Looking up the germline V gene yields CDR1 MGHRA and CDR2 YSYEKL. The junction carries 13 bases between V and J, which are trimmed by 0 bases and 11 bases respectively. General conclusions and limits of the study: The quantity of clinical and demographic metadata differed by source and by participant and was supplied without curation.

This clone was observed a single time. Its antigen specificity is not known. The record has no base qualities; no much larger clone is one base away. Rearrangement joined TRBV4-1 to TRBJ1-1, with a weak D call of TRBD1 (6 bases match). The sample consisted of peripheral blood. This clonotype originated in a woman in her sixties with acute or convalescent COVID-19. This receptor carries the CDR3 CASSQDKGVWAFF. The DNA sequence follows: TGCGCCAGCAGCCAAGATAAGGGGGTTTGGGCTTTCTTT.